This T cell receptor beta chain was identified during a study of cytomegalovirus exposure and HLA in healthy donors (dated by TCRdb to between 2016 and 2019). Regarding the complete study: In an earlier analysis of under 600 of the donors, roughly 300 Gb of sequence data and 100 million or so unique TCR beta sequences from roughly 200 million T cells were reported. Typing coverage differed by locus: A, B, C, DRB1 and DQB1 were typed in roughly 620-640 donors, DQA1 in about 510, DPA1 in 600 to 610, and DPB1 in 400 to 490. All discovery cohort repertoires had been generated using a single sequencing platform. Roughly five DR-DQ haplotypes were handled as single units for association and clustering, since linkage in the cohort was strong. Rather than using new phenotypic data, the later analysis identified candidate immune exposures from TCR beta sequences and from how often those sequences occurred across donors. Across some 400 genotyped donors of the cohort, an average of about 200,000 unique TCR beta nucleotide sequences per donor were sequenced, and 15% to 20% of those sequences were non-productive. In a later analysis, previously published TCR beta repertoires from 550 to 700 donors were re-analyzed and high-resolution HLA genotyping was added so that TCR occurrence patterns could be studied. Donor age, sex, ethnicity and CMV serostatus were compiled alongside the repertoire data. An early release that covered some 640 HLA-typed donors contained about 300 gigabases of sequencing data and around 85 million unique TCR sequences. In a later genetic analysis, genome-wide SNP genotypes for about 65% of the 666 donors were used, and that subset was treated as a discovery cohort. To predict cytomegalovirus infection status, the study combined high-throughput TCR immunosequencing, statistical association of individual TCRs with disease status, and machine learning. Class I and class II HLA loci were covered by the typing at four-digit resolution. The study was designed to test whether signatures of past pathogen exposure could be identified by cataloging public T cell receptors. A separate validation cohort of roughly 120 different subjects was used in addition to the 666-subject first cohort. In an earlier analysis of more than 550 of the donors, high-throughput TCR beta sequencing was used to judge whether each TCR beta V gene segment behaved as functional or pseudogenic. Of the 398 genotyped donors, roughly 76% were placed in the genetic ancestry cluster associated with self-reported Caucasian donors. Using immunosequencing, the study profiled T cell repertoires from 666 subjects and related those repertoires to cytomegalovirus serostatus.

Summary of the overall study and its limitations: Because some donors lacked HLA typing at each locus, the association tests relied only on the typed subset. The classifier was reported to diagnose cytomegalovirus status with high specificity and sensitivity in both the original cohort and the validation cohort. Linkage disequilibrium might explain the correlated functional status among segregating V segments, but an unknown experimental factor could not be ruled out. A later analysis reported that several top co-occurrence clusters appeared linked to parvovirus B19, influenza, CMV and Epstein-Barr virus. In a later analysis, HLA-associated TCR beta chains were found to be more clonally expanded and to have lower generation probabilities than equally common non-associated chains. In a later analysis, most CMV-associated TCR beta chains were found to appear HLA-restricted, with HLA associations seemingly driven largely by CMV exposure. In vitro tests confirmed that a few of the cytomegalovirus-associated TCR beta chains recognize cytomegalovirus antigens. In an earlier analysis of more than 450 of the donors, most TCR beta V segments were observed in productive rearrangements about 90% or about 30% of the time, broadly matching IMGT annotations. Some IMGT-functional V segments, including TRBV6-2 and TRBV6-3, could not be told apart with the 87-base-pair reads, so those segments were excluded. A later genetic analysis associated a missense DCLRE1C variant with V-gene and J-gene trimming of TCR beta chains, and an independent cohort replicated the association. A cluster of highly shared sequence variants was judged likely to represent a technical artifact of the sequencing pipeline. Around 16 rarely observed V segments, including chromosome 9 orphons, were excluded from the earlier analysis of some 590 of the donors because counts were too low. Sequencing depth was assumed to be roughly uniform across donors in the presence/absence analyses, though that assumption may not hold. This cohort had only TCR beta chains sequenced, and the lack of alpha or paired-chain data limited which features could be detected. A later analysis found that TCR association rates varied across HLA loci, with DRB1 alleles showing the most associated TCRs and HLA-C alleles the fewest. At a false discovery rate of 0.05, a later analysis linked approximately 18,000 TCR beta sequences to specific HLA alleles. The only immune exposure information available for the cohort was CMV serostatus. The study gave a list of 150 to 200 TCR beta chains associated with cytomegalovirus. A later genetic analysis reported fewer N-insertions in productive TCRs among donors in an Asian-associated ancestry cluster than the roughly 700-donor mean. It was suggested by the authors that the approach could potentially be generalized to other disease states and immunological phenotypes. Most TCR sequences were observed very rarely across donors, whereas some public TCRs were present in many individuals. When HLA alleles, especially DR and DQ, strongly co-occurred, TCR associations were difficult to assign to individual alleles. A further reported finding was that TCR beta sequences accurately predicted the HLA-A and HLA-B alleles for most subjects in the first cohort.

The cohort comprised under 700 healthy bone marrow donors. Cohort members were all nominally healthy when sampled, although unrecorded immune exposures were likely present. The donor tested CMV seronegative, placing the donor among the 350 or so seronegative members of the cohort. A peripheral blood sample was provided by each donor, and peripheral blood mononuclear cells were used for TCR beta sequencing. The Qiagen DNeasy Blood Extraction Kit was used to extract genomic DNA from the blood cell samples. The library was built by means of the immunoSEQ multiplex PCR assay. The multiplex PCR relied on a mix of 60 forward primers for TCR Vbeta segments and 13 reverse primers for TCR Jbeta segments. The CDR3 region of rearranged TCR beta genes was amplified from genomic DNA by a multiplex PCR assay. Amplified TCR beta libraries were sequenced as 87-base-pair reads on the Illumina HiSeq System. Processing in the source paper ran as follows. Across the 670 or so repertoires, a later analysis counted approximately 75 million unique TCR beta chains, some 11 million of which were shared by at least two donors. A nearest-neighbor algorithm error-corrected the raw reads and collapsed the reads into unique sequences, merging closely related sequences to remove PCR and sequencing errors. CDR3 sequences were aligned to IMGT reference sequences to assign V, D and J gene segments. Each retained sequence needed at least a six-nucleotide match to both a V gene segment and a J gene segment. Rearrangements were classified as productive when the CDR3 lacked stop codons and remained in frame with V and J, and all other rearrangements were classified as non-productive. CDR3 was defined by IMGT convention, running from the second conserved V-encoded cysteine to the conserved J-encoded phenylalanine. Sequences without an unambiguous match to a single V gene segment were excluded from the earlier analysis of 587 of the donors. In an earlier analysis of 587 of the donors, V segments were called functional above 56.7% productive rearrangements and were called segregating when the between-donor standard deviation exceeded 5%. A statistical classification framework was built for diagnosing cytomegalovirus status from the catalog of TCR beta chain sequences. V and J gene assignment, in a later analysis, came from comparing TCR nucleotide sequences with IMGT/GENE-DB human TR gene sequences. A later analysis assigned CDR3 sequences and most-parsimonious VDJ recombination scenarios with the TCRdist pipeline. In a later analysis, every TCR beta chain was defined by the combination of its CDR3 amino acid sequence and its V-gene family, and reads without a unique V-gene family were dropped. A later analysis removed several hundred highly shared, low-generation-probability nucleotide sequences to deal with suspected cross-contamination and a sequencing artifact. In a later analysis, a clonal expansion index was calculated for each public chain from normalized within-repertoire ranks of inferred template counts. A later analysis computed generation probabilities with a VDJ recombination model fitted to out-of-frame rearrangements, and checked the results against IGoR. In a later analysis, hypergeometric tests were used to score TCR-TCR, TCR-HLA and TCR-CMV co-occurrence, with a repertoire-size bias correction applied to TCR pairs. In a later analysis, false discovery rates were estimated by permuting HLA or CMV assignments 20 times. A later analysis grouped co-occurring TCRs with DBSCAN, adding TCRdist sequence similarity when clustering within HLA-allele-positive subsets. For co-occurrence clustering, repertoires with fewer than 30,000 or more than 120,000 public chains were excluded, along with 4 to 6 repertoires with anomalous nucleotide sharing. As stored in TCRdb, this immuneACCESS dataset retains in-frame rearrangements with V and J assigned. A fraction of the clones does not appear; measured against another copy, unresolved V genes explain less than half of the discrepancy, and the remainder lacks a known reason. V, J and clone size derive from that table, while D and trimming were established from the DNA sequence. The sample has over 95,000 clones on record, 70% to 85% of them singletons. The ten largest make up nearly 2.5% of the sample.

A remark on this clone: The antigen it recognizes is unknown. No base quality values were provided; no much bigger clone lies one nucleotide off.

From its cysteine to its phenylalanine, the CDR3 spans 12 amino acids. The sequence is cut down to CDR3 DNA, 36 bases in frame from base 1. V sheds 3 bases and J sheds 5 bases, leaving 7 bases between their ends. CDR1 is given as SGHNT and CDR2 as YENEEA, both from the germline V gene. The rearrangement joined TRBV11-3 to TRBJ1-1; no confident D gene assignment can be made. This clonotype was obtained from a woman between 18 and 29 years old in good health and CMV-seronegative. The sequenced sample consisted of PBMCs. The nucleotide sequence reads as follows: TGTGCCAGCAGCTTTGAACAGACTGAAGCTTTCTTT. The translation is CASSFEQTEAFF. Extended through the reference TRBV11-3 and TRBJ1-1 proteins, this CDR3 yields the full variable domain: EAGVVQSPRYKIIEKKQPVAFWCNPISGHNTLYWYLQNLGQGPELLIRYENEEAVDDSQLPKDRFSAERLKGVDSTLKIQPAELGDSAVYLCASSFEQTEAFFGQGTRLTVV.